Shown below are 13 T cell receptor beta chains from a single sample sequenced in a study of T-cell reconstitution after alpha-beta-depleted transplantation in children. Construction of the TCRbeta library involved unique molecular identifiers. TCRdb recomputed calls from the PCR reads with MiXCR, one row per CDR3 protein. The data hold about 210,000 distinct CDR3 sequences, with around a sixth observed a single time. Sequencing used PBMCs, mostly from graft donor cells, obtained 360 days after TCRalphabeta/CD19-depleted stem cell transplant. The receptors originated from a male patient aged 2 to 10 who had a stem cell transplant for acute lymphoblastic leukemia, so the T cells may come from the graft donor.

This clonotype was seen a few times. The CDR3 sequence is CASSPTREETQYF. CDR3 DNA sequence: TGCGCCAGCAGCCCTACAAGGGAAGAGACCCAGTACTTC. The chain couples TRBV4-3 to TRBJ2-5, with D unclear. Trimming stripped 4 bases from V and 3 bases from J, with 9 bases between. The CDR3 loop spans 13 amino acids. CDR1 and CDR2 from the germline V gene are LGHNA and YSLEER.

The rearrangement uses TRBV14 and TRBJ2-7, with 7 bases that match TRBD1. The CDR3 loop spans 15 amino acids. Trimming at V came to 1 base and at J to 3 bases, leaving 6 bases not matched to a gene. The germline CDR1 and CDR2 sequences are SGHDN and FVKESK. The CDR3 reads CASSQGRAGGYEQYF. CDR3 in DNA: TGTGCCAGCAGCCAAGGCAGGGCAGGGGGCTACGAGCAGTACTTC.

The rearrangement links TRBV11-2 to TRBJ2-7; TRBD2 aligns across 8 bases. Germline V CDR1 and CDR2: SGHAT, FQNNGV. The CDR3 has 15 residues. J lost 3 bases, V lost 2 bases, and 6 bases had no gene match. CDR3 nucleotides: TGTGCCAGCAGCTTAATCAGCGGGGGAATCTACGAGCAGTACTTC. It translates to CASSLISGGIYEQYF.

This chain connects TRBV6-5 to TRBJ2-1; 10 bases are a match to TRBD2. Germline CDR1 MNHEY, CDR2 SVGAGI. This CDR3 comprises 16 residues. V was pared by 0 bases and J by 9 bases, with 8 bases of the junction left unmatched. This CDR3 reads CASSYSTGTSVIEQFF. As DNA, the CDR3 is TGTGCCAGCAGTTACTCGACTGGGACTAGCGTAATTGAGCAGTTCTTC.

This clonotype was seen only a few times. V and J are TRBV5-1 and TRBJ2-1; TRBD2 agrees at 8 bases. V lost 0 bases, J lost 8 bases, and 7 bases stayed unmatched. CDR3 length equals 15 residues. Germline loops: CDR1 SGHRS, CDR2 YFSETQ. The CDR3 nucleotides read TGCGCCAGCAGCTTGGGGGGGACTAGTTCGCATGAGCAGTTCTTC. This gives the protein CASSLGGTSSHEQFF.

The V call is TRBV6-1, the J call TRBJ2-1; 7 bases align to TRBD1. V lost 6 bases and J lost 5; bases outside the gene matches: 7. The germline CDR1 and CDR2 sequences are MNHNS and SASEGT. The CDR3 loop spans 14 amino acids. CDR3 region: CASSPGQINNEQFF. For the CDR3, the DNA is TGTGCCAGCAGCCCGGGACAGATAAACAATGAGCAGTTCTTC.

In its sample, this clonotype was seen a few times. The chain is built from TRBV18 and TRBJ2-7; 7 bases are a match to TRBD1. V shed 5 bases and J 0 bases; nucleotides not matched to a gene: 4. The CDR3 loop spans 14 amino acids. The germline CDR1 and CDR2 sequences are KGHSH and LQKENI. CDR3 nucleotides: TGTGCCAGCTCATCCCGGGACAGCTCCTACGAGCAGTACTTC. Its protein product is CASSSRDSSYEQYF.

This clonotype came up a few times. The rearrangement uses TRBV19 and TRBJ2-7; D ambiguous. The CDR3 extends over 15 amino acids. CDR1 and CDR2 from the germline V gene are LNHDA and SQIVND (reference sequence). With 0 bases removed from V and 6 bases from J, the gap between germline ends came to 15 bases. CDR3: CASSIDPGPLFEQYF. For the CDR3, the DNA is TGTGCCAGTAGTATAGATCCAGGACCACTCTTCGAGCAGTACTTC.

V is TRBV11-2 and J is TRBJ2-5; maybe TRBD2 (5 bases). Germline V gene lookup returns CDR1 SGHAT and CDR2 FQNNGV. This CDR3 has 14 amino acids. Trimming left V 5 bases short and J 7 bases short, with 17 bases between. CDR3 nucleotides: TGTGCCAGCAGCGCCCGACGGGATACGGCGACCCAGTACTTC. It yields the protein CASSARRDTATQYF.

This clonotype was found many times. This chain uses TRBV2 with TRBJ2-2; D unclear. This CDR3 has 14 residues. Germline CDR1 and CDR2: SNHLY and FYNNEI. V dropped 5 bases and J dropped 7 bases, with 14 bases sitting between them. The CDR3 here is CASSRRRGDGELFF. As DNA, the CDR3 is TGTGCCAGCAGTCGACGGCGAGGCGACGGGGAGCTGTTTTTT.

This clonotype was observed a few times. The chain links TRBV29-1 to TRBJ2-5; D is unclear. The length of the CDR3 is 13 residues. V lost 3 bases and J lost 1, with 9 bases in between. Looked up from germline, CDR1 is SQVTM and CDR2 is ANQGSEA. CDR3 in amino acids: CSVELRAQETQYF. CDR3 nucleotide sequence: TGCAGCGTTGAGCTTCGTGCCCAAGAGACCCAGTACTTC.

The V and J genes are TRBV7-2 and TRBJ2-3; tentative D call: TRBD2 (5 bases). V was pared by 6 bases and J by 7 bases, with 20 bases between. The CDR3 runs to 15 residues. Looked up from germline, CDR1 is SGHTA and CDR2 is FQGNSA. The CDR3 is CASSTILVAGHTQYF. CDR3 bases: TGTGCCAGCAGTACTATTCTGGTGGCGGGCCATACGCAGTATTTT.

This sequence joins TRBV12-3 or TRBV12-4 and TRBJ2-5, with D maybe TRBD2 (5 bases). With 4 bases removed from V and 4 bases from J, the gap between germline ends came to 13 bases. The CDR3 loop spans 14 amino acids. CDR3 residues: CASSSGVQRETQYF. In DNA form, the CDR3 reads TGTGCCAGCAGTTCCGGGGTACAACGAGAGACCCAGTACTTC.